This T cell receptor beta chain stems from a study of Tregs in tolerant kidney transplant recipients. Broader study findings: Some patients' samples used different primers over time, so nucleotide sequences weren't comparable.

Looked up from germline, CDR1 is LGHNA and CDR2 is YNFKEQ. CDR3 length: 13 amino acids. The nonmyeloablative bone marrow transplants came from related graft donors, with transient mixed chimerism. CD4+CD25+CD127- Tregs, CD4+CD25- non-Tregs, CD4 and CD8 cells were sorted. Data came from immunoSEQ multiplex PCR; TCRdb stores just in-frame clones and leaves some out. Its listing shows about 15,000 clones. Remarks on this clone: Its antigen is as yet unknown. The CDR3 end falls 3 residues outside the read, so it is completed with the germline J gene.

The source is a human patient who received a combined kidney and bone marrow transplant. Some T cells may be graft donor cells. The sequenced sample was CD4+ T cells from blood (PBMCs), obtained 12 months after the transplant. The gene calls are TRBV4-2 and TRBJ1-2; unclear D gene. The CDR3 here is CASSQDPGKGYTF. The sequenced part of the CDR3 DNA is TGTGCCAGCAGCCAAGACCCGGGGAAAGGC.